A single sample gave rise to the 12 T cell receptor beta chains below, sequenced in a study of T cells in Graves' hyperthyroidism and ophthalmopathy. RNA transcripts were the template for amplifying TCR beta CDR3 regions. Carried out on the TCR CDR3, a first-round RT-PCR used the HTBI primer set. TCRdb re-analysed the multiplex PCR reads in MiXCR, keeping a single row per CDR3 protein. In the table there are 300,000 to 450,000 distinct CDR3 sequences, approximately 18% of which are singletons. The sequencing sample was made of blood. These receptors all come from a woman aged 40-49 years with Graves' ophthalmopathy.

The sample holds many counts of this clonotype. This chain joins TRBV28 and TRBJ1-1, with D perhaps TRBD1 (5 bases). Germline assignment: CDR1 MDHEN and CDR2 SYDVKM. CDR3 size: 13 residues. Trimming removed 6 bases at V and 4 bases at J, with 12 bases between. The CDR3 reads CASRGTAVTEAFF. The CDR3 coding sequence is TGTGCCAGCAGAGGGACCGCGGTCACTGAAGCTTTCTTT.

The chain uses TRBV20-1 and TRBJ2-7; D remains ambiguous. This CDR3 has 11 residues. Trimming left V 1 base short and J 5 bases short, with 6 bases between. Germline assignment: CDR1 DFQATT and CDR2 SNEGSKA (reference sequence). The CDR3 loop is CSARGVDEQYF. The CDR3 DNA reads as TGCAGTGCTAGAGGAGTAGACGAGCAGTACTTC.

This clonotype was seen at least ten times. The chain uses TRBV30 and TRBJ1-1, with D possibly TRBD1 on 6 matching bases. The CDR3 covers 14 residues. The V gene's germline CDR1 is GTSNPN and CDR2 SVGIG (reference sequence). V lost 0 bases, J lost 1 base, and 9 bases lay in between. CDR3 loop: CAWSVGGSNTEAFF. CDR3 DNA sequence: TGTGCCTGGAGTGTGGGGGGCTCGAACACTGAAGCTTTCTTT.

This clonotype was seen at least ten times. The CDR3 region is CASSKTGQETQYF. Written as DNA, the CDR3 is TGTGCCAGCAGTAAGACAGGACAAGAGACCCAGTACTTC. The chain is built from TRBV6-1 and TRBJ2-5; D is perhaps TRBD1 (6 bases). Trimming stripped 5 bases from V and 2 bases from J, with 9 bases between. The CDR3 length is 13 residues. Germline V gene lookup returns CDR1 MNHNS and CDR2 SASEGT.

This clonotype was detected many times. This chain connects TRBV5-1 to TRBJ2-7; D possibly uses TRBD1 or TRBD2 (5 bases each). This CDR3 comprises 14 residues. CDR1 is SGHRS and CDR2 is YFSETQ in the germline V gene. V was pared by 6 bases and J by 1 base, with 14 bases between. The CDR3 coding sequence is TGCGCCAGCACCCCTGGGACGGAGTCCTACGAGCAGTACTTC. It is translated as CASTPGTESYEQYF.

In its sample, this clonotype was seen many times. The chain recombines TRBV6-5 with TRBJ1-1; D is uncertain. The CDR3 is 12 amino acids. Germline V gene lookup returns CDR1 MNHEY and CDR2 SVGAGI. V was shortened by 2 bases and J by 7 bases, with 8 bases between the two germline ends. CDR3: CASSYREYEAFF. CDR3 nucleotide sequence: TGTGCCAGCAGTTACAGGGAATATGAAGCTTTCTTT.

In this sample, this clonotype turned up many times. Here the CDR3 reads CASTTDRAGELFF. The CDR3, as DNA: TGTGCCAGCACCACAGACAGGGCCGGGGAGCTGTTTTTT. The chain has TRBV6-2 or TRBV6-3 and TRBJ2-2; 7 bases agree with TRBD1. The CDR3 is made up of 13 amino acids. Trimming cost V 7 bases and J 6 bases; bases outside gene matches: 5. Germline assignment: CDR1 MNHEY and CDR2 SVGEGT.

This clonotype has a count of ten or more. The chain combines TRBV12-3 or TRBV12-4 with TRBJ1-2; TRBD1 might be the D (5 bases). The CDR3 is 14 amino acids. V lost 0 bases to trimming and J lost 4 bases, with 9 bases between them. The DNA for the CDR3 is TGTGCCAGCAGTTTAGCGGGCAGGGCCTATGGCTACACCTTC. This sequence encodes CASSLAGRAYGYTF.

This clonotype was detected ten times or more. This chain links TRBV12-3 or TRBV12-4 with TRBJ2-7; 8 positions agree with TRBD1. V lost 6 bases to trimming and J lost 6 bases; unmatched junction nucleotides: 4. CDR3 length: 12 amino acids. CDR3 sequence: CASSQTGVEQYF. CDR3 nucleotides: TGTGCCAGCAGCCAGACAGGGGTCGAGCAGTACTTC.

The table lists this clonotype with many counts. The chain links TRBV7-8 to TRBJ2-5; 14 nucleotides align to TRBD2. J gave up 2 bases and V 5 bases, and 13 bases lay outside the gene matches. The germline CDR1 and CDR2 sequences are SGHVS and FQNEAQ. There are 19 residues in the CDR3. DNA for the CDR3: TGTGCCAGCAGCAGGCGCGGGAGGACTAGCGGGAGGCGGCAAGAGACCCAGTACTTC. This translates into CASSRRGRTSGRRQETQYF.

This clonotype has at least ten counts. The chain carries TRBV7-2 and TRBJ1-1, with 9 bases fitting TRBD1. V gave up 4 bases and J gave up 4 bases; unmatched junction bases: 4. The CDR3 is 14 amino acids. Germline V gives CDR1 SGHTA, CDR2 FQGNSA. CDR3 protein: CASSSTGGFTEAFF. The CDR3 DNA follows: TGTGCCAGCAGCTCTACAGGGGGCTTCACTGAAGCTTTCTTT. Together with reference TRBV7-2 and TRBJ1-1, the CDR3 gives the full variable domain: GAGVSQSPSNKVTEKGKDVELRCDPISGHTALYWYRQSLGQGLEFLIYFQGNSAPDKSGLPSDRFSAERTGGSVSTLTIQRTQQEDSAVYLCASSSTGGFTEAFFGQGTRLTVV.

Worth noting for this clonotype: With a much larger clone just one base away, this may be a read error. The chain combines TRBV12-3 or TRBV12-4 with TRBJ2-7, with 10 bases fitting TRBD1. The CDR3 loop spans 15 amino acids. The CDR3: CAGSAAGTGAGEQYF. CDR3 DNA: TGTGCCGGCAGTGCAGCCGGGACAGGGGCCGGGGAGCAGTACTTC.